This entry lists 17 T cell receptor beta chains sequenced from one sample in a study of cytomegalovirus exposure and HLA in healthy donors. PCR used 60 Vbeta primers and 13 Jbeta primers. TCRdb's table, derived via immunoSEQ multiplex PCR, lists solely in-frame clones and lacks some. The table includes about 100,000 clones, 65% to 85% detected once. The sample was PBMCs. The receptors here all came from a woman aged 60-70 years in good health and CMV-seropositive.

This chain connects TRBV19 to TRBJ1-1; D is perhaps TRBD1 (6 bases). V gave up 5 bases and J gave up 1 base, with 14 bases separating them. This CDR3 is 15 amino acids long. Germline assignment: CDR1 LNHDA and CDR2 SQIVND (reference sequence). CDR3: CASSALDSSNTEAFF. CDR3 in DNA: TGTGCCAGTAGTGCCTTGGACAGTTCGAACACTGAAGCTTTCTTT.

J is TRBJ1-2 and V is TRBV27; TRBD1 matches 7 bases. Trimming took 5 bases from V and 4 from J; bases not matched to a gene: 7. Germline V lookup: CDR1 MNHEY, CDR2 SMNVEV (reference sequence). This CDR3 comprises 14 residues. The CDR3 DNA follows: TGTGCCAGCAGTCCCCGGGACAGTCTCTATGGCTACACCTTC. This translates into CASSPRDSLYGYTF.

The DNA of the CDR3 is TGTGCCTGGAGTCCCCCCCCCATGAACACTGAAGCTTTCTTT. Protein: CAWSPPPMNTEAFF. This rearrangement joins TRBV30 to TRBJ1-1; no clear D gene. Trimming stripped 2 bases from V and 0 bases from J, with 10 bases between. Germline V gene lookup returns CDR1 GTSNPN and CDR2 SVGIG (reference sequence). The CDR3 has 14 residues. Based on the CDR3 plus reference TRBV30 and TRBJ1-1, the full variable domain is SQTIHQWPATLVQPVGSPLSLECTVEGTSNPNLYWYRQAAGRGLQLLFYSVGIGQISSEVPQNLSASRPQDRQFILSSKKLLLSDSGFYLCAWSPPPMNTEAFFGQGTRLTVV.

This clone has just one count. This sequence joins TRBV9 and TRBJ2-5; no reliable D call. The CDR3 is 14 residues long. CDR1 and CDR2 from the germline V gene are SGDLS and YYNGEE. V lost 3 bases, J lost 2 bases, and 11 bases lay in between. DNA of the CDR3: TGTGCCAGCAGCGCCGACGGAGCTCAAGAGACCCAGTACTTC. Translation gives CASSADGAQETQYF.

The V gene is TRBV11-3, the J gene TRBJ2-5; a possible D gene is TRBD2 (5 bases). V was clipped by 5 bases and J by 3 bases, with 10 bases between them. CDR1 and CDR2 from the germline V gene are SGHNT and YENEEA. This CDR3 has 13 residues. The CDR3 DNA sequence: TGTGCCAGCAGCCCTGGACTTGAAGAGACCCAGTACTTC. The encoded protein is CASSPGLEETQYF.

This chain uses TRBV6-5 with TRBJ1-4, with a tentative D call TRBD1 (5 bases). This CDR3 comprises 15 residues. Trimming removed 6 bases at V and 7 bases at J, with 18 bases between. Germline V gives CDR1 MNHEY, CDR2 SVGAGI. As DNA, the CDR3 is TGTGCCAGCAGATCCCCGGGCTCCGGGGGTGAAAAACTGTTTTTT. Its translation: CASRSPGSGGEKLFF.

The V gene is TRBV28, the J gene TRBJ1-1; D uncertain. Germline assignment: CDR1 MDHEN and CDR2 SYDVKM. V was pared by 1 base and J by 4 bases, with 10 bases between. This CDR3 spans 14 amino acids. CDR3 DNA: TGTGCCAGCAGTTTATATTATGGGAGCACTGAAGCTTTCTTT. As protein: CASSLYYGSTEAFF.

The chain employs TRBV2 and TRBJ1-1, with 7 bases lining up with TRBD1. CDR1 and CDR2 (germline): SNHLY, FYNNEI. V shed 2 bases, J shed 11 bases, and the junction held 11 bases outside the gene matches. CDR3 size: 14 residues. The CDR3 spells CASSELLDRDVAFF. The CDR3 DNA follows: TGTGCCAGCAGTGAACTCCTTGACAGGGACGTCGCTTTCTTT.

This clone was detected only once. The V call is TRBV10-3, the J call TRBJ2-7, with 15 bases identical to TRBD2. The junction had 2 bases not matched to a gene; V was cut back by 8 bases and J by 0 bases. Germline V CDR1 and CDR2: ENHRY, SYGVKD. The CDR3 consists of 15 residues. The CDR3 bases are TGTGCCATCGGGACTAGCGGGAGGTTCTCCTACGAGCAGTACTTC. Translation gives CAIGTSGRFSYEQYF.

CDR3 residues: CASSFGLAGGNEQFF. In nucleotides, the CDR3 is TGTGCCAGCAGCTTCGGGCTAGCGGGAGGGAATGAGCAGTTCTTC. The V gene is TRBV11-3, the J gene TRBJ2-1; 12 bases map to TRBD2. This CDR3 has 15 residues. J lost 7 bases, V lost 3 bases, and 4 bases had no gene match. Germline V gene lookup returns CDR1 SGHNT and CDR2 YENEEA.

The chain is built from TRBV15 and TRBJ1-1; no clear D gene. The V gene lost 0 bases and the J gene lost 2 bases, with 7 bases spanning the gap. The germline V gene encodes CDR1 LNHNV and CDR2 YYDKDF (reference sequence). The CDR3 runs 14 residues. The CDR3 sequence: CATSRDPGNTEAFF. In DNA, the CDR3 is TGTGCCACCAGCAGAGATCCGGGTAACACTGAAGCTTTCTTT.

The genes are TRBV18 and TRBJ2-2, with TRBD2 as a possible D gene (6 bases). Trimming shortened V by 3 bases and J by 6 bases, and 11 bases separated the two germline ends. CDR3 length: 14 amino acids. CDR1 and CDR2 from the germline V gene are KGHSH and LQKENI. This CDR3 reads CASSPFPSAGELFF. DNA for the CDR3: TGTGCCAGCTCACCCTTCCCTAGCGCCGGGGAGCTGTTTTTT.

V and J are TRBV19 and TRBJ1-2; D is possibly TRBD1 (6 bases). Trimming cost V 3 bases and J 10 bases, with 21 bases left between them. The CDR3 length is 15 residues. Germline CDR1 LNHDA, CDR2 SQIVND (reference sequence). The chain's CDR3 is CASSISYPTGSDYTF. The CDR3 bases are TGTGCCAGTAGTATCTCGTACCCGACAGGCTCGGACTACACCTTC.

This chain uses TRBV6-1 with TRBJ2-2; D gene uncertain. Trimming shortened V by 1 base and J by 6 bases, and 9 bases separated the two germline ends. The germline CDR1 and CDR2 sequences are MNHNS and SASEGT. This CDR3 comprises 14 residues. The CDR3 coding sequence is TGTGCCAGCAGTGAAGGGTCGGCGGCCGGGGAGCTGTTTTTT. Its protein is CASSEGSAAGELFF.

The rearrangement uses TRBV18 and TRBJ2-1; D unclear. Trimming took 2 bases from V and 0 from J, leaving 11 bases between them. The CDR3 covers 16 residues. The V gene's germline CDR1 is KGHSH and CDR2 LQKENI. The CDR3 DNA sequence: TGTGCCAGCTCACCATTGGCCGTCAACTCCTACAATGAGCAGTTCTTC. This translates into CASSPLAVNSYNEQFF. Together with reference TRBV18 and TRBJ2-1, the CDR3 gives the full variable domain: NAGVMQNPRHLVRRRGQEARLRCSPMKGHSHVYWYRQLPEEGLKFMVYLQKENIIDESGMPKERFSAEFPKEGPSILRIQQVVRGDSAAYFCASSPLAVNSYNEQFFGPGTRLTVL.

J is TRBJ1-5 and V is TRBV7-8, with TRBD1 identical over 9 bases. Germline-derived CDR1 and CDR2 are SGHVS and FQNEAQ. The CDR3 covers 13 residues. V was pared by 8 bases and J by 5 bases, with 4 bases of the junction left unmatched. CDR3 coding DNA: TGTGCCAGCGCCTACAGGGGGCATCAGCCCCAGCATTTT. Amino acids: CASAYRGHQPQHF.

The chain recombines TRBV5-1 with TRBJ2-3; 11 bases agree with TRBD1. Trimming took 4 bases from V and 2 from J; bases not matched to a gene: 6. This CDR3 comprises 16 residues. From germline, CDR1 is SGHRS and CDR2 YFSETQ. In DNA form, the CDR3 reads TGCGCCAGCAGCCTCTCCGGACAGGGGGCCACAGATACGCAGTATTTT. It translates to CASSLSGQGATDTQYF.